Below are 13 T cell receptor beta chains sequenced from a single sample in a study of shared clonotypes between healthy human individuals. Clones were read by immunoSEQ multiplex PCR, and TCRdb kept only the in-frame ones, dropping some. Among 850,000 to 1,200,000 clones listed, about three quarters were seen once. The sequencing sample was made of memory CD4+ T cells sorted from blood. Stated subset: CD45RA-negative fraction. The source is a man between 18 and 35 years old in good health.

This clone was observed at least ten times. The CDR3 reads CASSVRRRVPIAGELFF. In DNA, the CDR3 is TGTGCCAGCAGTGTCAGACGGAGGGTTCCAATAGCCGGGGAGCTGTTTTTT. The chain has TRBV25-1 and TRBJ2-2; possibly TRBD2 for D (6 bases). CDR1 is MGHDK and CDR2 is SYGVNS in the germline V gene. V shed 4 bases and J shed 6 bases, with 21 bases lying between them. CDR3 length equals 17 residues.

This clone was detected once. The chain carries TRBV9 and TRBJ2-6, with 11 bases aligning to TRBD1. Germline V gene data show CDR1 as SGDLS and CDR2 as YYNGEE. The CDR3 spans 17 residues. Trimming took 4 bases from V and 2 from J; bases not matched to a gene: 5. The CDR3 reads CASSPRDRGTGANVLTF. The CDR3, as DNA: TGTGCCAGCAGCCCGCGGGACAGGGGGACTGGGGCCAACGTCCTGACTTTC.

V gene TRBV19 combines with J gene TRBJ1-6; 9 bases agree with TRBD1. With V trimmed by 3 bases and J by 7 bases, 10 bases remained unmatched. The CDR3 is 17 amino acids. Germline V gene sequence: CDR1 LNHDA, CDR2 SQIVND (reference sequence). The CDR3 DNA reads TGTGCCAGTAGTATCTCCGGGACAGGGACGCGGAATTCACCCCTCCACTTT. This encodes CASSISGTGTRNSPLHF. Filled out from reference TRBV19 and TRBJ1-6, the complete variable domain reads DGGITQSPKYLFRKEGQNVTLSCEQNLNHDAMYWYRQDPGQGLRLIYYSQIVNDFQKGDIAEGYSVSREKKESFPLTVTSAQKNPTAFYLCASSISGTGTRNSPLHFGNGTRLTVT.

This chain connects TRBV18 to TRBJ2-1; 12 bases map to TRBD2. Trimming at V came to 3 bases and at J to 8 bases, leaving 5 bases not matched to a gene. CDR1 is KGHSH, CDR2 LQKENI, per germline. There are 15 residues in the CDR3. CDR3 nucleotide sequence: TGTGCCAGCTCACCGGGACTAGCGGGCTCCGATGAGCAGTTCTTC. Translated: CASSPGLAGSDEQFF.

V usage is TRBV28 and J usage is TRBJ1-1, with D maybe TRBD1 (6 bases). Per germline, CDR1 MDHEN and CDR2 SYDVKM. V was clipped by 8 bases and J by 1 base, with 17 bases between them. The CDR3 runs 15 residues. The CDR3: CASLPPGHSNTEAFF. The CDR3 bases are TGTGCCAGCCTACCTCCGGGACATTCGAACACTGAAGCTTTCTTT. The variable domain in full, with the rest retrieved from reference TRBV28 and TRBJ1-1, is DVKVTQSSRYLVKRTGEKVFLECVQDMDHENMFWYRQDPGLGLRLIYFSYDVKMKEKGDIPEGYSVSREKKERFSLILESASTNQTSMYLCASLPPGHSNTEAFFGQGTRLTVV.

The rearrangement uses TRBV5-6 and TRBJ2-3; TRBD2 matches 10 bases. This CDR3 is built from 17 residues. Germline loops: CDR1 SGHDT, CDR2 YYEEEE. The V segment lost 0 bases and the J segment 0 bases; nucleotides outside the gene matches: 4. The CDR3 DNA reads TGTGCCAGCAGCTTGGGGCTAGCGGGGGAAAGCACAGATACGCAGTATTTT. Protein sequence: CASSLGLAGESTDTQYF.

In its sample, this clone was seen once. The V call is TRBV7-8, the J call TRBJ1-3, with TRBD1 identical over 7 bases. V lost 1 base to trimming and J lost 8 bases; unmatched junction nucleotides: 5. Germline lookup yields CDR1 SGHVS and CDR2 FQNEAQ. This CDR3 region has 14 residues. The CDR3 sequence is CASSLGRGPDTIYF. The CDR3 bases are TGTGCCAGCAGCTTAGGGAGGGGGCCGGACACCATATATTTT.

This chain links TRBV5-1 with TRBJ2-5; a weak D match, TRBD1 (6 bases). With 4 bases removed from V and 2 bases from J, the gap between germline ends came to 15 bases. The CDR3 contains 15 residues. Germline CDR1 reads SGHRS; CDR2 reads YFSETQ. CDR3 nucleotides: TGCGCCAGCAGCCTAACCGGACAGTTACAAGAGACCCAGTACTTC. Protein sequence: CASSLTGQLQETQYF.

The chain links TRBV5-1 to TRBJ1-5; 7 positions agree with TRBD1. The V gene end was trimmed by 5 bases and the J gene end by 6 bases; junction bases not matched to a gene: 11. Germline V CDR1 and CDR2: SGHRS, YFSETQ. This CDR3 spans 15 amino acids. In DNA, the CDR3 is TGCGCCAGCAGTCGGGACAGTTCAGTTGGTCAGCCCCAGCATTTT. It translates to CASSRDSSVGQPQHF. Variable domain in full (rest from reference TRBV5-1 and TRBJ1-5): KAGVTQTPRYLIKTRGQQVTLSCSPISGHRSVSWYQQTPGQGLQFLFEYFSETQRNKGNFPGRFSGRQFSNSRSEMNVSTLELGDSALYLCASSRDSSVGQPQHFGDGTRLSIL.

This clone was seen a single time. The V gene is TRBV19, the J gene TRBJ2-3, with a possible D match to TRBD1 (6 bases). This CDR3 contains 15 residues. CDR1 and CDR2 from the germline V gene are LNHDA and SQIVND (reference sequence). V was trimmed by 2 bases and J by 5 bases, leaving 14 bases between them. CDR3 sequence: CASSIIPDSKDTQYF. In nucleotides, the CDR3 is TGTGCCAGTAGTATAATTCCGGACAGTAAAGATACGCAGTATTTT.

This clone was seen only a few times. Other nucleotide sequences from this sample produce the same CDR3. V and J are TRBV5-6 and TRBJ2-3; 7 bases line up with TRBD2. The CDR3 is 16 amino acids. In germline, CDR1 is SGHDT, CDR2 YYEEEE. V lost 0 bases to trimming and J lost 2 bases; unmatched junction nucleotides: 6. CDR3 sequence reads: CASSLEGGGSTDTQYF. The CDR3 DNA follows: TGTGCCAGCAGCTTGGAAGGCGGGGGATCCACAGATACGCAGTATTTT.

The chain is built from TRBV6-6 and TRBJ2-2; TRBD1 matches 8 bases. This CDR3 region has 15 residues. The trim removed 5 bases at V and 4 bases at J, leaving 6 bases unmatched. The V gene's germline CDR1 is MNHNY and CDR2 SVGAGI (reference sequence). CDR3 in amino acids: CASSPTGGTTGELFF. As DNA, the CDR3 is TGTGCCAGCAGTCCTACAGGGGGTACCACCGGGGAGCTGTTTTTT.

The chain recombines TRBV7-8 with TRBJ1-1; TRBD1 is a possible D gene (6 bases). Germline V gene data show CDR1 as SGHVS and CDR2 as FQNEAQ. V was pared by 3 bases and J by 4 bases, with 9 bases between. The CDR3 runs to 13 residues. CDR3 DNA sequence: TGTGCCAGCAGCTTTCAGGGGTCCACTGAAGCTTTCTTT. Amino acids: CASSFQGSTEAFF.